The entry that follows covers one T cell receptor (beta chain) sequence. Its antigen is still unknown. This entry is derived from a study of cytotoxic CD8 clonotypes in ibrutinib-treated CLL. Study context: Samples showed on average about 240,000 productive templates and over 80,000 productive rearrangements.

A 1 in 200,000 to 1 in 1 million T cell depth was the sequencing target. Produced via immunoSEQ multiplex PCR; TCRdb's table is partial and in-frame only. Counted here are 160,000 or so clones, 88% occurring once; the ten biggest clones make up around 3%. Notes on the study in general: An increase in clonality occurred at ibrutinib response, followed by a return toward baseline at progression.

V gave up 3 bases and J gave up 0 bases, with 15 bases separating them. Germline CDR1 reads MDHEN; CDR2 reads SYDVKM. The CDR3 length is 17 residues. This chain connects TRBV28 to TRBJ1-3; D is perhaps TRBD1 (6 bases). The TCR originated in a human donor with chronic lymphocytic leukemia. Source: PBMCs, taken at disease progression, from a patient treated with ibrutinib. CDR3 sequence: CASSFGGAGPSGNTIYF. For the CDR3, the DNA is TGTGCCAGCAGTTTCGGGGGGGCAGGACCCTCTGGAAACACCATATATTTT.